This T cell receptor beta chain is drawn from a study of T-cell reconstitution after alpha-beta-depleted transplantation in children. TCRbeta library construction was performed incorporating unique molecular identifiers. TCRdb reprocessed the PCR reads via MiXCR and lists one record per CDR3 protein. Here the sample spans 350,000 to 400,000 distinct CDR3 sequences, 13% being singletons. Germline-derived CDR1 and CDR2 are LGHNA and YSLEER. The V end lost 0 bases, the J end lost 9 bases, and 14 bases lay between the germline ends. The CDR3 covers 14 residues. The chain joins TRBV4-3 to TRBJ2-5, with D perhaps TRBD1 (6 bases). This TCR was recovered from a human donor who donated a stem cell graft to a child with Fanconi anemia. Sequencing used PBMCs, obtained from the stem cell graft. The CDR3 DNA is TGCGCCAGCAGCCAAGAACAGGGAAGTTTGGCCCAGTACTTC. This sequence encodes CASSQEQGSLAQYF.